This TCR beta chain was sequenced in a study of cytomegalovirus exposure and HLA in healthy donors. Study summary: An analysis done earlier identified about 100 million unique TCR beta sequences from approximately 200 million T cells.

Both 60 Vbeta primers and 13 Jbeta primers went into the PCR. Using immunoSEQ multiplex PCR, the repertoire was profiled, and TCRdb retains in-frame clones only, with some absent. Of some 96,000 clones listed, roughly 76% are singletons. General study points: TCR beta chains numbering more than 150 were designated cytomegalovirus-associated. What TCR beta sequences reportedly achieved was accurate prediction of HLA-A and HLA-B alleles in most subjects. Near-uniform donor sequencing depth was presumed by presence/absence analyses.

This clone was picked up many times. Its antigen is as yet unknown. In germline, CDR1 is SEHNR, CDR2 FQNEAQ (reference sequence). J was trimmed by 3 bases and V by 1 base; bases with no gene match: 5. The CDR3 consists of 15 residues. The clonotype was recovered from a woman aged 60 to 75 in good health and CMV-seropositive. Input material: PBMCs. The chain has TRBV7-9 and TRBJ1-1, with 7 bases matching TRBD1. CDR3 sequence (DNA): TGTGCCAGCAGCTTAGGGGACAGAGTCGACACTGAAGCTTTCTTT. Protein: CASSLGDRVDTEAFF.